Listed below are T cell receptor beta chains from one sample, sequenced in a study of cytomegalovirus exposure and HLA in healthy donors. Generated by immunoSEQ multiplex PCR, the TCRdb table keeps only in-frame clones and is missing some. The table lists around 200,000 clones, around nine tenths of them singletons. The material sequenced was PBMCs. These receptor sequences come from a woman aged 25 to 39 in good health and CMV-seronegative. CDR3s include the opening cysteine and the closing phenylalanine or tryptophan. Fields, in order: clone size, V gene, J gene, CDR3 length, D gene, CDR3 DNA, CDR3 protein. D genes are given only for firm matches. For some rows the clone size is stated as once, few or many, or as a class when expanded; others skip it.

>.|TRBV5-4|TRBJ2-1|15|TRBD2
TGTGCCAGCAGCCCGACTAGCGCCCTTACGAATGAGCAGTTCTTC
CASSPTSALTNEQFF
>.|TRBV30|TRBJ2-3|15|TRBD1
TGTGCCTGGGGGGGGACAGGAACTAACACAGATACGCAGTATTTT
CAWGGTGTNTDTQYF
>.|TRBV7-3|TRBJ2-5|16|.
TGTGCCAGCAGCCCCATCAGGGGGAGGACTCAAGAGACCCAGTACTTC
CASSPIRGRTQETQYF
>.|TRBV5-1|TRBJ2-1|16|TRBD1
TGCGCCAGCAGCTCTTCCGGGACAGTGACCTACAATGAGCAGTTCTTC
CASSSSGTVTYNEQFF
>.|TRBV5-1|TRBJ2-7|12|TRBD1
TGCGCCAGCAGCTTGGGTTTTGGACAGGTCAACTTC
CASSLGFGQVNF
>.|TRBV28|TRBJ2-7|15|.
TGTGCCAGCAGTTCCCCTGGGACTTTCAACTACGAGCAGTACTTC
CASSSPGTFNYEQYF
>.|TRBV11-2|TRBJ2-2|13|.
TGTGCCAGCAGCTTACTGTACACCGGGGAGCTGTTTTTT
CASSLLYTGELFF
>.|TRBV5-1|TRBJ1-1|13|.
TGCGCCAGCAGCTTGGGCGGGGGCACTGAAGCTTTCTTT
CASSLGGGTEAFF
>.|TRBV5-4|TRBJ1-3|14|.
TGTGCCAGCAGCTTGGCCGGCTCTGGAAACACCATATATTTT
CASSLAGSGNTIYF
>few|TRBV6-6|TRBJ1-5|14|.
TGTGCCAGCAGTTTCCCCGGGGTTGGTCAGCCCCAGCATTTT
CASSFPGVGQPQHF